This paragraph reports one T cell receptor beta chain. Which antigen it targets is not known. Qualities for individual bases were not recorded, and no much larger clone is one base off. These data are taken from a study of post-analysis software for immune sequencing data (dated by TCRdb to the mid-2010s). About the investigation overall: Disease courses on record covered relapsing-remitting, secondary progressive and progressive-relapsing multiple sclerosis, though some patients had no subtype annotation. Patient repertoires were compared against roughly 12 previously published healthy control repertoires from donors aged 6 to 25 years. A subset of samples was prepared in parallel using single-end sample barcoding, then pooled and co-amplified after Illumina adapter ligation. Results the study describes overall, beyond this receptor: Multiple sclerosis patients had significantly lower normalized Chao1 diversity than controls, a result that suggests substantial peripheral T-cell clonal expansion. The control group was slightly older than the multiple sclerosis patient group. When samples were clustered directly using the F measure, samples prepared in the same batch co-clustered strongly, which prompted a batch-effect correction. Significantly higher frequencies in patients than in controls were found for roughly 5 TRBV segments, including TRBV5-6, TRBV5-1 and TRBV20-1.

The germline V gene gives CDR1 as SGHTA and CDR2 as FQGNSA. V has 4 bases trimmed and J has 3 bases trimmed; junction bases matching no gene number 6. The CDR3 measures 16 amino acids from cysteine to phenylalanine. Only the CDR3 portion is preserved as DNA: 48 bases, with reading frame beginning at the first base. Library construction relied on PCR. The reads were generated on an Illumina HiSeq 2500. To reduce PCR and sequencing biases, unique molecular identifiers were incorporated into the TCR beta cDNA libraries. Approximately 500,000 cDNA molecules were obtained per 1 to 10 million input T cells, so each molecule approximated one T cell. The patient libraries were prepared and sequenced using the same protocol as the earlier healthy control dataset. Samples belonging to the same batch were prepared together, multiplexed and sequenced on a shared HiSeq lane. On the authors' methods: MIGEC handled the raw barcoded reads, throwing out single-read molecular identifier groups before consensus assembly and CDR3 extraction. Clonotype tables were post-analysed with VDJtools, normalizing diversity by down-sampling all datasets to the smallest sample size. In repertoire overlap clustering, CDR3 amino acid sequences, but not nucleotide sequences, were matched to correct batch-related cross-sample contamination. Using fastp trimming at Q25 and MiXCR clonotype assembly, TCRdb reanalyzed the public sequencing data and kept in-frame beta chains. Rows are combined by CDR3 protein, so each entry shows the most common genes and DNA. The V and J calls shown here were made by TCRdb, not taken from the authors' results. The sample profile shows 740,000 or so distinct CDR3 sequences; about 57% of them were found once. The ten biggest clones cover 4.6% of the sample.

To demonstrate the VDJtools post-analysis software, the study profiled TCR beta repertoires from the peripheral blood of around 13 young patients with multiple sclerosis. Multiple sclerosis patients were children and adolescents aged about 6 to 17 years. Sequencing was carried out using blood. The rearranged segments are TRBV7-2 and TRBJ2-3; 11 central nucleotides agree with TRBD1. The TCR originated in a girl between 10 and 17 years old with multiple sclerosis. Read as DNA, the sequence is TGTGCCAGCAGCTCGCCAGGACAGGGGGCGACAGATACGCAGTATTTT. It translates as CASSSPGQGATDTQYF.